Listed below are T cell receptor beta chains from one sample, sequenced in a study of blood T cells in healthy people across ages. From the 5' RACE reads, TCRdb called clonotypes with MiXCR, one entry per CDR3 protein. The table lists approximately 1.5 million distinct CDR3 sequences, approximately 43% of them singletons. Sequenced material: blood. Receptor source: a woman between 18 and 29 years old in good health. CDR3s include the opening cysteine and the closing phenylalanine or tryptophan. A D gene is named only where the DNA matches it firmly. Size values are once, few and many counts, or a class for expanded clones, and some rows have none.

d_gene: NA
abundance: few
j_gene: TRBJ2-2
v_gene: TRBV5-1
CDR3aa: CASSLISTGELFF
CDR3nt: TGCGCCAGCAGCTTGATTAGCACCGGGGAGCTGTTTTTT

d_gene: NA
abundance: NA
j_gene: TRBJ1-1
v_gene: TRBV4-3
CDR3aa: CASSGRGVEAFF
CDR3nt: TGCGCCAGCAGCGGTCGGGGGGTTGAAGCTTTCTTT

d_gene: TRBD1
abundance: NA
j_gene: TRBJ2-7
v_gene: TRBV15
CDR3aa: CATSRGTVTAEQYF
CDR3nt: TGTGCCACCAGCAGGGGGACAGTTACTGCCGAGCAGTACTTC

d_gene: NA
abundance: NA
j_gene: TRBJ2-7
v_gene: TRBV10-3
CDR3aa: CAIGGDKTYEQYF
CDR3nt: TGTGCCATCGGGGGGGACAAGACCTACGAGCAGTACTTC

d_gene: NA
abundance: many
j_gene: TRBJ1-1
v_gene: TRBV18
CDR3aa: CASSPDMNTEAFF
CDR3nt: TGCGCCAGCAGCCCGGATATGAACACTGAAGCTTTCTTT

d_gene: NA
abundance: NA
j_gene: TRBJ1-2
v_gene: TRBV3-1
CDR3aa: CASSQDRAGRGYGYTF
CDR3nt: TGTGCCAGCAGCCAAGATCGGGCAGGTCGGGGTTATGGCTACACCTTC

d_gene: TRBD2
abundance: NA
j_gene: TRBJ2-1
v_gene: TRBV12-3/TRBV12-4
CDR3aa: CASSSPGSGAWDEQFF
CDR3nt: TGTGCCAGCAGTTCCCCGGGTAGCGGGGCTTGGGATGAGCAGTTCTTC

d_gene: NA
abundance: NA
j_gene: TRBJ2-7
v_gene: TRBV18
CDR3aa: CASSPGTQTYEQYF
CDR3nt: TGTGCCAGCTCACCGGGGACCCAAACCTACGAGCAGTACTTC

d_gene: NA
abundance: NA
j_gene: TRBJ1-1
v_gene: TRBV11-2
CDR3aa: CASSSGPSTEAFF
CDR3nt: TGTGCCAGCAGCTCCGGGCCAAGCACTGAAGCTTTCTTT

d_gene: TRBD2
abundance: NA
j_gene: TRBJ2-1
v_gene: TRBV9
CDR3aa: CASSVYPGTSSEQFF
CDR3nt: TGTGCCAGCAGCGTTTACCCCGGGACTAGCTCCGAGCAGTTCTTC

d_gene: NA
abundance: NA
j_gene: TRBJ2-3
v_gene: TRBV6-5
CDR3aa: CACSASQQAGTDTQYF
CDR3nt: NA

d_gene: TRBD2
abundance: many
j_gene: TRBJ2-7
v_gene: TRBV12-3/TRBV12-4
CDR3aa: CASSLRGGPSYEQYF
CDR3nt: TGTGCCAGCAGCCTCCGGGGGGGGCCTTCCTACGAGCAGTACTTC

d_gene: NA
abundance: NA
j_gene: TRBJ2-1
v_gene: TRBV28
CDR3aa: CASRQIVSWHEQFF
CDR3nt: TGTGCCAGCCGGCAGATAGTTTCTTGGCATGAGCAGTTCTTC

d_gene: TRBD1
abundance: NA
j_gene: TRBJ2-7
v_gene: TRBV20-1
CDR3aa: CSARDLWRLDRAYEQYF
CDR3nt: TGCAGTGCTAGAGATCTATGGAGGTTAGACAGGGCCTACGAGCAGTACTTC

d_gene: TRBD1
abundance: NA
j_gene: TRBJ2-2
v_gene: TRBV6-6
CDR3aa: CASSSDRERTGELFF
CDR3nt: TGTGCCAGCAGTTCGGACAGGGAGAGGACCGGGGAGCTGTTTTTT

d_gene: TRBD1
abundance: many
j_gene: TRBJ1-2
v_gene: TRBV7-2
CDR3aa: CASSLGQGPYGYTF
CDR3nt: TGTGCCAGCAGCCTGGGACAGGGACCTTATGGCTACACCTTC

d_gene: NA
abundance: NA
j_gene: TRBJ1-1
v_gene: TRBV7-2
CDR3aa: CASLPVGVMNTGAFF
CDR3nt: TGCGCCAGCCTCCCAGTGGGCGTTATGAACACTGGAGCTTTCTTT

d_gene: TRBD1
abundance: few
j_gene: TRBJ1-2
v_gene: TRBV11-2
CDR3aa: CASSLWDRARTNYGYTF
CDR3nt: TGTGCCAGCAGCTTATGGGACAGGGCGCGGACTAACTATGGCTACACCTTC

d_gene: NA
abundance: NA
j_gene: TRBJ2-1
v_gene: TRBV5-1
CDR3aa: CASSLYGGAVNEQFF
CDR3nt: TGCGCCAGCAGCTTGTATGGGGGGGCCGTCAATGAGCAGTTCTTC

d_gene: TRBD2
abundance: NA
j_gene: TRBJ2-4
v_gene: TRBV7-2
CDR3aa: CASSFHVAGGWDIQYF
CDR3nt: TGTGCCAGCAGCTTCCACGTAGCGGGGGGCTGGGACATTCAGTACTTC

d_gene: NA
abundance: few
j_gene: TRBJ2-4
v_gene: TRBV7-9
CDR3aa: CASSLIGEQAKNIQYF
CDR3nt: TGTGCCAGCAGCTTAATCGGGGAGCAGGCCAAAAACATTCAGTACTTC

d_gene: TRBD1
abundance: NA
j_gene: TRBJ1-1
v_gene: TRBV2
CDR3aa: CASSEAITGTENAEAFF
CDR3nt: TGTGCCAGCAGCGAAGCAATAACCGGGACAGAGAACGCTGAAGCTTTCTTT

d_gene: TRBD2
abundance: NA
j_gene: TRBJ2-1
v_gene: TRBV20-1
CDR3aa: CSAKLAGVVDGSYNEQFF
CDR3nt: TGCAGTGCCAAACTAGCGGGAGTCGTTGACGGCTCCTACAATGAGCAGTTCTTC

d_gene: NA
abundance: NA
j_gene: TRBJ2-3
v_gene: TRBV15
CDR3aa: CATSRDPNLDTQYF
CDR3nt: TGTGCCACCAGCAGAGATCCCAATCTGGATACGCAGTATTTT

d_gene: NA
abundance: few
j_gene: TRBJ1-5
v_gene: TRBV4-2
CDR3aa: CASSQKQGHSNQPQHF
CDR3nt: TGTGCCAGCAGCCAAAAACAGGGACATAGCAATCAGCCCCAGCATTTT